This passage covers 12 T cell receptor beta chains from one sample sequenced in a study of early T cells in non-severe SARS-CoV-2 infection. TCRdb fed the 5' RACE reads into MiXCR, producing one record per CDR3 protein. The table lists 65,000 to 80,000 distinct CDR3 sequences, roughly 13% of them singletons. Sequencing input: whole blood. The receptors here all came from an adult who was a healthcare worker with PCR-confirmed SARS-CoV-2 infection or an uninfected control (not recorded which).

This clonotype appeared a few times. The V gene is TRBV3-1, the J gene TRBJ2-3; 8 bases are shared with TRBD2. J lost 5 bases, V lost 0 bases, and 10 bases had no gene match. Germline V gene sequence: CDR1 LGHDT, CDR2 YNNKEL (reference sequence). The length of the CDR3 is 17 residues. The CDR3 reads CASSQDRLAIRQDTQYF. DNA for the CDR3: TGTGCCAGCAGCCAAGATCGACTAGCGATTCGCCAAGATACGCAGTATTTT.

This clonotype was found many times. The chain links TRBV27 to TRBJ2-1; D possibly corresponds to TRBD1 (5 bases). The CDR3 spans 13 residues. The V end was cut by 3 bases, the J end by 4 bases, with 7 bases between. CDR1 is MNHEY, CDR2 SMNVEV, per germline (reference sequence). CDR3 protein: CASSFPGYNEQFF. CDR3 coding DNA: TGTGCCAGCAGTTTTCCAGGGTACAATGAGCAGTTCTTC.

This chain connects TRBV7-9 to TRBJ1-4; D possibly corresponds to TRBD1 (6 bases). V was pared by 1 base and J by 0 bases, with 9 bases between. The length of the CDR3 is 16 residues. Looked up from germline, CDR1 is SEHNR and CDR2 is FQNEAQ (reference sequence). The CDR3 region has the DNA TGTGCCAGCAGCTTAGGGGCAGGGGCAACTAATGAAAAACTGTTTTTT. This codes for CASSLGAGATNEKLFF.

The chain has TRBV30 and TRBJ1-2; 7 nucleotides agree with TRBD1. V shed 2 bases and J 9 bases; nucleotides not matched to a gene: 18. The CDR3 runs to 16 residues. Germline V gives CDR1 GTSNPN, CDR2 SVGIG (reference sequence). The CDR3 is CAWSPPRYRGTRSYTF. In nucleotides, the CDR3 is TGTGCCTGGAGTCCTCCCCGTTACAGGGGTACGAGGAGCTACACCTTC.

The chain recombines TRBV20-1 with TRBJ1-5; D is uncertain. The CDR3 consists of 14 residues. Trimming pared 3 bases from V and 1 base from J, leaving 10 bases between. Looked up from germline, CDR1 is DFQATT and CDR2 is SNEGSKA (reference sequence). CDR3 sequence: CSASHPGSNQPQHF. For the CDR3, the DNA is TGCAGTGCTAGCCATCCCGGGAGCAATCAGCCCCAGCATTTT.

This clonotype showed up many times. This chain uses TRBV28 with TRBJ2-3; 7 bases are shared with TRBD1. The ends lost 3 bases at V and 2 bases at J; junction bases unmatched: 2. The CDR3 has 14 residues. CDR1 and CDR2 (germline): MDHEN, SYDVKM. The CDR3 is CASSFRGFTDTQYF. CDR3 sequence (DNA): TGTGCCAGCAGTTTCAGGGGGTTCACAGATACGCAGTATTTT.

This clonotype was seen a few times. The rearrangement uses TRBV7-6 and TRBJ1-3; 10 nucleotides match TRBD1. The CDR3 length is 15 residues. Germline V gene data show CDR1 as SGHVS and CDR2 as FNYEAQ. With 5 bases clipped from V and 2 bases from J, the junction kept 3 bases outside the gene matches. The chain's CDR3 is CASSQTGGTGNTIYF. CDR3 bases: TGTGCCAGCAGCCAGACAGGGGGCACTGGAAACACCATATATTTT.

The table lists this clonotype with many counts. The V and J genes are TRBV5-1 and TRBJ1-1; no firm D call. The CDR3 runs to 13 residues. From germline, CDR1 is SGHRS and CDR2 YFSETQ. Trimming left V 4 bases short and J 3 bases short, with 10 bases between. CDR3 coding DNA: TGCGCCAGCAGCCTTCCGTATGACACTGAAGCTTTCTTT. Translation gives CASSLPYDTEAFF.

This clonotype was detected ten times or more. The CDR3 DNA sequence: TGTGCCAGCAGTTATAGCGCACTGAATGAAAAACTGTTTTTT. Its protein product is CASSYSALNEKLFF. The J gene is TRBJ1-4, the V gene TRBV9; no reliable D call. Deletions cut 5 bases from V and 5 bases from J, with 13 bases between. The CDR3 is 14 residues long. Germline V gene lookup returns CDR1 SGDLS and CDR2 YYNGEE.

At least ten counts were recorded for this clonotype. The chain has TRBV7-2 and TRBJ2-3, with 13 positions matching TRBD2. CDR1 SGHTA and CDR2 FQGNSA come from the germline V gene. After removal of 0 bases from V and 3 bases from J, the junction contained 9 bases not matched to a gene. This CDR3 spans 19 amino acids. The CDR3 DNA reads as TGTGCCAGCAGCTTAGCTCCCCCGGGACTAGCGGGGAGAACAGATACGCAGTATTTT. Residues: CASSLAPPGLAGRTDTQYF.

V is TRBV20-1 and J is TRBJ2-3; D is possibly TRBD2 (5 bases). The CDR3 is made up of 12 amino acids. The V end lost 3 bases, the J end lost 5 bases, and 9 bases lay between the germline ends. Per the germline V gene, CDR1 is DFQATT and CDR2 is SNEGSKA (reference sequence). The CDR3 loop is CSARVSEDTQYF. The DNA for the CDR3 is TGCAGTGCTAGGGTTAGCGAAGATACGCAGTATTTT.

The chain employs TRBV28 and TRBJ1-2; D call uncertain. CDR1 is MDHEN, CDR2 SYDVKM, per germline. The CDR3 has 12 residues. The V end lost 3 bases, the J end lost 5 bases, and 7 bases lay between the germline ends. The CDR3 is CASSFAAYGYTF. CDR3 nucleotides: TGTGCCAGCAGTTTCGCAGCTTATGGCTACACCTTC.